This TCR beta chain was sequenced in a study of Ad26.COV2.S vaccination and SARS-CoV-2 variants. Background on the study: Once, or twice with 56 days between doses, Ad26.COV2.S was given intramuscularly.

This CDR3 contains 17 residues. V gave up 4 bases and J gave up 3 bases; unmatched junction bases: 10. The germline CDR1 and CDR2 sequences are MRHNA and SNTAGT. Sequencing was performed with immunoSEQ multiplex PCR; in TCRdb, only in-frame clones are kept and a portion is missing. The repertoire holds approximately 420,000 clones, approximately 87% seen once, with about 4% in the top ten. Treatment of the sample: 19 received Ad26.COV2.S at low or high dose, single or two shots; several received placebo; per-sample allocation not given. The study sampled participants on day 63 after the first vaccine or placebo injection.

This specimen was peripheral blood, taken in a trial of Ad26.COV2.S vaccine versus placebo. This receptor was identified in a person between 18 and 65 years old who received the Ad26.COV2.S COVID-19 vaccine or a placebo. V usage is TRBV6-4 and J usage is TRBJ2-1, with TRBD1 matching 9 bases. The CDR3 DNA is TGTGCCAGCAGTGCTCGCTCAACAGGGGGCCTCTACAATGAGCAGTTCTTC. Translated: CASSARSTGGLYNEQFF.